This T cell receptor (beta chain) came from a study of CD8 T cells in Susac syndrome. It was treatment-naive patients with stable or active relapsing-remitting disease who made up the multiple sclerosis controls. FACS was used to enrich TEMRA cells, whereas the CD8+ and CD4+ T cells were obtained by negative isolation. Regarding the study as a whole: The study acknowledged a relatively small number of individuals in its TCR sequencing and HLA analysis.

This CDR3 comprises 13 residues. Germline CDR1 is LGHDT and CDR2 is YNNKEL (reference sequence). Trimming removed 3 bases from V and 8 bases from J, with 11 bases in between. Reverse transcription of about 0.5 to 1 ug RNA used random hexamers. TCRdb reprocessed the immunoSEQ multiplex PCR reads with MiXCR, giving one entry per CDR3 protein. The sample yields 170,000 or so distinct CDR3 sequences, about 93% seen once. Notes on this clonotype: Its antigen is as yet unknown.

The sample taken for sequencing was CD4+ T cells from PBMCs. The clonotype was recovered from a human donor with multiple sclerosis. The genes are TRBV3-1 and TRBJ2-1; D unclear. In nucleotides, the CDR3 is TGTGCCAGCAGCCAGTCATTCCGCGATGAGCAGTTCTTC. This translates into CASSQSFRDEQFF.